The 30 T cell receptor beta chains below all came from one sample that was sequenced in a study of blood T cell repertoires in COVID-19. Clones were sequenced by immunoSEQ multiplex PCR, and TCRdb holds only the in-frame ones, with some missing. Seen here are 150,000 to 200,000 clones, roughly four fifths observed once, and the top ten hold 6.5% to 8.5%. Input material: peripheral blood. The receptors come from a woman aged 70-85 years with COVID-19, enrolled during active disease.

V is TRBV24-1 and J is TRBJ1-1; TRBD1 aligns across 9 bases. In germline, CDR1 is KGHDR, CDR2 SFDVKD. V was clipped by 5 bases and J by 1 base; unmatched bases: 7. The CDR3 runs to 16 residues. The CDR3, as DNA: TGTGCCACCAGTGCCCGAGACAGGGGGGCGAACACTGAAGCTTTCTTT. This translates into CATSARDRGANTEAFF.

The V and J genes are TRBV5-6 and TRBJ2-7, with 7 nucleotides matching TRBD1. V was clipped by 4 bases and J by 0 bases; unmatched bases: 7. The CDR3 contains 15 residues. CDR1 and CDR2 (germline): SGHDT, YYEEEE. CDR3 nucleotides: TGTGCCAGCAGCCCACCCCGGGACAGCTCCTACGAGCAGTACTTC. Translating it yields CASSPPRDSSYEQYF.

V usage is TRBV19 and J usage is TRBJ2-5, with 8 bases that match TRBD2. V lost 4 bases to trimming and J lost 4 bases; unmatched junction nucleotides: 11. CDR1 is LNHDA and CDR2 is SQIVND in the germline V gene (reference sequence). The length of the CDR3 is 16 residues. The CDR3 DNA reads TGTGCCAGTAGTAAATCGCCTAGCGGGTACGGAGAGACCCAGTACTTC. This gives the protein CASSKSPSGYGETQYF. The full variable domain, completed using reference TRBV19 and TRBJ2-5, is DGGITQSPKYLFRKEGQNVTLSCEQNLNHDAMYWYRQDPGQGLRLIYYSQIVNDFQKGDIAEGYSVSREKKESFPLTVTSAQKNPTAFYLCASSKSPSGYGETQYFGPGTRLLVL.

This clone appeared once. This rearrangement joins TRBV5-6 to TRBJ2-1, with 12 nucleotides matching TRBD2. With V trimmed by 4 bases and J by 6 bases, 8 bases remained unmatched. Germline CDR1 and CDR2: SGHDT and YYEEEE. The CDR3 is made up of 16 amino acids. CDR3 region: CASSLRTSGTPNEQFF. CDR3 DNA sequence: TGTGCCAGCAGCCTGCGGACTAGCGGGACCCCCAATGAGCAGTTCTTC.

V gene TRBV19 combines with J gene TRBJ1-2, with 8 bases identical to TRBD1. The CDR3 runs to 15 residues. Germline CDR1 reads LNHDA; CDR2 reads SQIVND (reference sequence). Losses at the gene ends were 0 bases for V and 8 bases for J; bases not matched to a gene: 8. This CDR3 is CASSIDTRAGGGYTF. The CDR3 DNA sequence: TGTGCCAGTAGTATAGATACCCGAGCAGGGGGCGGCTACACCTTC.

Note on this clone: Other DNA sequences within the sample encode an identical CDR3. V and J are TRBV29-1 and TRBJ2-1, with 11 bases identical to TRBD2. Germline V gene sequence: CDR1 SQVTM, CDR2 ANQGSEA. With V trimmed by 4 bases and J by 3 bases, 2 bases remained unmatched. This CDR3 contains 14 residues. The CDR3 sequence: CSVGLAGLYNEQFF. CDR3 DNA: TGCAGCGTTGGACTAGCGGGACTCTACAATGAGCAGTTCTTC.

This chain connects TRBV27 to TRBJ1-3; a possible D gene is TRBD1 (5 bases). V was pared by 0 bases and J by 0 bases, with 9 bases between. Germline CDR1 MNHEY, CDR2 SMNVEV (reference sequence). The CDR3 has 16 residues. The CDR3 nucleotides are TGTGCCAGCAGTTTATCGGGACTGCGCTCTGGAAACACCATATATTTT. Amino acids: CASSLSGLRSGNTIYF.

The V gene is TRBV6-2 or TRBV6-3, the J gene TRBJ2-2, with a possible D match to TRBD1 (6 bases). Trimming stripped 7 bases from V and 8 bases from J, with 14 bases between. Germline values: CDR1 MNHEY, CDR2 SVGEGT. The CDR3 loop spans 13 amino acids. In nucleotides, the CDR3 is TGTGCCAGCATCCCAGCCGGGACAGGGGAGCTGTTTTTT. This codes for CASIPAGTGELFF.

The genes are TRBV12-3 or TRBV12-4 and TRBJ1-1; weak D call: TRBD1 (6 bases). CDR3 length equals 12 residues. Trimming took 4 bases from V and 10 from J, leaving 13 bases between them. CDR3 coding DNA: TGTGCCAGCAGTTCGGACAGCCGAGGAGCTTTCTTT. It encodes CASSSDSRGAFF.

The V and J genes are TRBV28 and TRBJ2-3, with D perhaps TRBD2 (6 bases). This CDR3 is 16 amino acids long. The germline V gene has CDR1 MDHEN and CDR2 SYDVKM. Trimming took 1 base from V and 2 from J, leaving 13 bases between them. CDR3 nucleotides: TGTGCCAGCAGTTTATTCGGGAGTGCCCTCACAGATACGCAGTATTTT. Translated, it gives CASSLFGSALTDTQYF.

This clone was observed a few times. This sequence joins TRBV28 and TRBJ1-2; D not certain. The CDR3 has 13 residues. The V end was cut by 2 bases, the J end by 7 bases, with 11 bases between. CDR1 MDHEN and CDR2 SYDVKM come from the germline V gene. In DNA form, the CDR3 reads TGTGCCAGCAGTTTAAGTGGGCTTGCTGGCTACACCTTC. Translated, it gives CASSLSGLAGYTF.

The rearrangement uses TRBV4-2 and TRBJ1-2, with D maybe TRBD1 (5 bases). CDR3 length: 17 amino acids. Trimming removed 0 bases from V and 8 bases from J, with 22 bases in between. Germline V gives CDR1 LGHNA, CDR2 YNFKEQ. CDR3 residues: CASSQEPSDSSVGGYTF. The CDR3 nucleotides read TGTGCCAGCAGCCAAGAGCCCTCAGACAGCTCCGTGGGGGGCTACACCTTC.

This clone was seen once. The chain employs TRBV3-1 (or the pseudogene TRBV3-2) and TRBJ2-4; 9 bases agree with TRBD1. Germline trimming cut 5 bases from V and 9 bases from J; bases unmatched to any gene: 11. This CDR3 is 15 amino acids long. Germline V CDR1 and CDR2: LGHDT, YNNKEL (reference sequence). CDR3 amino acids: CASSSPGTGNIIQYF. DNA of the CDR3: TGTGCCAGCAGCTCCCCCGGGACAGGGAATATCATTCAGTACTTC.

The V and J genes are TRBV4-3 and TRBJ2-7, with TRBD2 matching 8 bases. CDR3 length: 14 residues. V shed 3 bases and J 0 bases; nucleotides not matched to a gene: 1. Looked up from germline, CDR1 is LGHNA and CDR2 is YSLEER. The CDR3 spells CASSQLAGSYEQYF. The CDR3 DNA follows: TGCGCCAGCAGCCAGCTAGCGGGCTCCTACGAGCAGTACTTC.

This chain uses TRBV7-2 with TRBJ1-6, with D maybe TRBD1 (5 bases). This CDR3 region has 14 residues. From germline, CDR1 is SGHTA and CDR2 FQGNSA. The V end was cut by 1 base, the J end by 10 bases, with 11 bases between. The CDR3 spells CASSLVSTASPLHF. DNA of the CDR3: TGTGCCAGCAGCTTAGTATCGACAGCATCACCCCTCCACTTT. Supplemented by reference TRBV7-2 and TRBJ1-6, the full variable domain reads GAGVSQSPSNKVTEKGKDVELRCDPISGHTALYWYRQSLGQGLEFLIYFQGNSAPDKSGLPSDRFSAERTGGSVSTLTIQRTQQEDSAVYLCASSLVSTASPLHFGNGTRLTVT.

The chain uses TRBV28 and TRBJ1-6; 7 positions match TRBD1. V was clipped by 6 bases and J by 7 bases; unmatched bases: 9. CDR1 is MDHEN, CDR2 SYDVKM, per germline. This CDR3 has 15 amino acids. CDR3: CASRGNRGSNSPLHF. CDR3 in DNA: TGTGCCAGCAGGGGTAACAGGGGCTCGAATTCACCCCTCCACTTT.

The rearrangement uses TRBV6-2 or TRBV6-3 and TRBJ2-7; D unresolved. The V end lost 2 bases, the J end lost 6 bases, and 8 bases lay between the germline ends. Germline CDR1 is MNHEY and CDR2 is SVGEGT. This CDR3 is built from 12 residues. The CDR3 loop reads CASSYRRGEQYF. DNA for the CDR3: TGTGCCAGCAGTTACCGGAGAGGCGAGCAGTACTTC.

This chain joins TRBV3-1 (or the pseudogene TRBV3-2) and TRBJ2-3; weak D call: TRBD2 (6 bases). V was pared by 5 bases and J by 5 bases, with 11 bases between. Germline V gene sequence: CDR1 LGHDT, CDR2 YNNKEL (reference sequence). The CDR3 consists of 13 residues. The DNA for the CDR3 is TGTGCCAGCAGCTTCGGCGGGGAAGATACGCAGTATTTT. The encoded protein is CASSFGGEDTQYF.

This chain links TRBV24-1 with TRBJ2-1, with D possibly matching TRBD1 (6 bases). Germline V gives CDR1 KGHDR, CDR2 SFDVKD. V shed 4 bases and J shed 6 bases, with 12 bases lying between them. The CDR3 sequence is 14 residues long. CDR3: CATSEPTGGNEQFF. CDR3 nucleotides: TGTGCCACCAGTGAACCGACAGGAGGCAATGAGCAGTTCTTC.

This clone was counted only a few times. This chain's CDR3 is CASSDPDRGSGNTIYF. The DNA of the CDR3 is TGTGCCAGCAGCGACCCGGACAGGGGGTCTGGAAACACCATATATTTT. The chain links TRBV5-4 to TRBJ1-3; 10 nucleotides agree with TRBD1. In germline, CDR1 is SGHNT, CDR2 YYREEE (reference sequence). CDR3 size: 16 residues. V shed 4 bases and J 1 base; nucleotides not matched to a gene: 5. Supplemented by reference TRBV5-4 and TRBJ1-3, the full variable domain reads ETGVTQSPTHLIKTRGQQVTLRCSSQSGHNTVSWYQQALGQGPQFIFQYYREEENGRGNFPPRFSGLQFPNYSSELNVNALELDDSALYLCASSDPDRGSGNTIYFGEGSWLTVV.

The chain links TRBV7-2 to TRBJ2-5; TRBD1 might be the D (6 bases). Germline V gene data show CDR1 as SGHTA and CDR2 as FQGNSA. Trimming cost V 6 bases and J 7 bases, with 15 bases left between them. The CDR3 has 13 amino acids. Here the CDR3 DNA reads TGTGCCAGCAGTTTACAGGGTCTTGGGACCCAGTACTTC. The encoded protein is CASSLQGLGTQYF.

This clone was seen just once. CDR3 protein: CASSPRKRFTEAFF. The CDR3 bases are TGTGCCAGCAGTCCTCGTAAGCGGTTCACTGAAGCTTTCTTT. The genes are TRBV27 and TRBJ1-1, with D unresolved. Trimming removed 5 bases from V and 4 bases from J, with 14 bases in between. The CDR3 has 14 amino acids. Germline CDR1 reads MNHEY; CDR2 reads SMNVEV (reference sequence).

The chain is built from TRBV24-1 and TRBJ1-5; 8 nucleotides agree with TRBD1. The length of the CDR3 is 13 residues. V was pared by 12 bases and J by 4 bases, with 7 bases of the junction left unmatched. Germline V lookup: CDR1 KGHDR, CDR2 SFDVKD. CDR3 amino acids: CAVSGGSNQPQHF. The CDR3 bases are TGTGCCGTCTCAGGGGGCAGTAATCAGCCCCAGCATTTT.

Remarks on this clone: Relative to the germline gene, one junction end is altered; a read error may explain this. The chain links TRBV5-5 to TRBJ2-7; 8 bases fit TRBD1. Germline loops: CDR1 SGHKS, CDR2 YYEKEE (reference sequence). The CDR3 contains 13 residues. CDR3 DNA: TGTGCCAGCAGCTTGGTCTCGGGGACAGGCACGGACTTC. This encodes CASSLVSGTGTDF.

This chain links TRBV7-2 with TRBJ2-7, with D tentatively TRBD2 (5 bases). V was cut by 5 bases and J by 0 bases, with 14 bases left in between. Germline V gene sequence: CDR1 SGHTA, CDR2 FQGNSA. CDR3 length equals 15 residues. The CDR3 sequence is CASSMSGPISYEQYF. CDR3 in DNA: TGTGCCAGCAGCATGAGCGGTCCAATCTCCTACGAGCAGTACTTC.

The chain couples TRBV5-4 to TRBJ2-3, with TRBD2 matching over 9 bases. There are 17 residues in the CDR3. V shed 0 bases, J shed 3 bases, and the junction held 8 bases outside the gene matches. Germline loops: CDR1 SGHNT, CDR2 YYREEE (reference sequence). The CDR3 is CASSLGLAAGGTDTQYF. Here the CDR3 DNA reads TGTGCCAGCAGCTTGGGACTAGCGGCCGGCGGGACAGATACGCAGTATTTT.

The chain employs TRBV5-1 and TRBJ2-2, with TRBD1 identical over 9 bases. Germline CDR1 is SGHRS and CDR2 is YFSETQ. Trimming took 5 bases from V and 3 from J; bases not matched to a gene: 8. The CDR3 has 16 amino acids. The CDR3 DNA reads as TGCGCCAGCAGTTTCCGACAGGGGGGATACACCGGGGAGCTGTTTTTT. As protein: CASSFRQGGYTGELFF.

The CDR3 nucleotides are TGCGCCAGCAGCCGCGAGGCGGGCCTTAATGAAAAACTGTTTTTT. It yields the protein CASSREAGLNEKLFF. The gene calls are TRBV5-1 and TRBJ1-4; D not certain. Germline V CDR1 and CDR2: SGHRS, YFSETQ. V shed 4 bases and J shed 4 bases, with 14 bases lying between them. The CDR3 consists of 15 residues.

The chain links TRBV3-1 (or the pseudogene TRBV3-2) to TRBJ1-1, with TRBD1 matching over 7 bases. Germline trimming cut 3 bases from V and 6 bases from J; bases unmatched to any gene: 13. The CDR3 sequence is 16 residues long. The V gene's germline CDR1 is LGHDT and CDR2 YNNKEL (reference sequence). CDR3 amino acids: CASSQPGGVGRSEAFF. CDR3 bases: TGTGCCAGCAGCCAGCCAGGGGGTGTAGGTAGGTCTGAAGCTTTCTTT.

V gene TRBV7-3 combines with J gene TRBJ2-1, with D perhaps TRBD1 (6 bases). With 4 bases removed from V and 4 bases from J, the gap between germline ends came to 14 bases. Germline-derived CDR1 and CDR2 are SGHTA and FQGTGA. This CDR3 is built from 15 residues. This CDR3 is CASSWTDRTYNEQFF. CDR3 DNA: TGTGCCAGCAGCTGGACAGACCGAACGTACAATGAGCAGTTCTTC.